The 20 T cell receptor beta chains reported below all come from one sample, sequenced in a study of shared clonotypes between healthy human individuals. Repertoires were generated with immunoSEQ multiplex PCR, while TCRdb's copy carries only in-frame clones and drops some. The table lists about 2.1 million clones, about 93% of them singletons. The naive CD8 subset, CD45RO-negative cells positively selected for CCR7, excluded terminally differentiated effector memory CD45RA+ cells. Sequenced material: naive CD8+ T cells from PBMCs. Receptors were obtained from a man aged 18 to 35 in good health. Some clones in this sample may be carry-over from other donors' samples.

V usage is TRBV28 and J usage is TRBJ2-3; D may be TRBD2 (6 bases). Germline values: CDR1 MDHEN, CDR2 SYDVKM. V lost 2 bases to trimming and J lost 7 bases, with 7 bases between them. The CDR3 totals 12 residues. This CDR3 reads CASSLGGNTQYF. As DNA, the CDR3 is TGTGCCAGCAGTTTAGGGGGGAATACGCAGTATTTT.

The genes are TRBV5-1 and TRBJ2-1, with D hard to call. This CDR3 is built from 18 residues. Deletions cut 4 bases from V and 0 bases from J, with 20 bases between. Looked up from germline, CDR1 is SGHRS and CDR2 is YFSETQ. CDR3 sequence: CASSPLTPTTPSYNEQFF. The CDR3 DNA reads as TGCGCCAGCAGCCCTCTCACACCGACCACCCCCTCCTACAATGAGCAGTTCTTC. Using reference TRBV5-1 and TRBJ2-1 for the parts outside the CDR3, the full variable domain is KAGVTQTPRYLIKTRGQQVTLSCSPISGHRSVSWYQQTPGQGLQFLFEYFSETQRNKGNFPGRFSGRQFSNSRSEMNVSTLELGDSALYLCASSPLTPTTPSYNEQFFGPGTRLTVL.

The rearrangement uses TRBV9 and TRBJ1-1; no clear D gene. The V and J ends lost 0 bases and 4 bases respectively, with 10 bases between them. Germline CDR1 SGDLS, CDR2 YYNGEE. The CDR3 runs to 14 residues. Written as DNA, the CDR3 is TGTGCCAGCAGCGTAGTCGGGGTGGGCACTGAAGCTTTCTTT. Translated, it gives CASSVVGVGTEAFF.

The chain recombines TRBV4-1 with TRBJ2-3; D gene ambiguous. This CDR3 contains 13 residues. V lost 3 bases, J lost 6 bases, and 10 bases lay in between. Germline values: CDR1 MGHRA, CDR2 YSYEKL. The CDR3: CASSQYRVDTQYF. The CDR3 DNA sequence: TGCGCCAGCAGCCAGTACCGGGTGGATACGCAGTATTTT.

The chain recombines TRBV25-1 with TRBJ1-2; 7 nucleotides align to TRBD1. The CDR3 has 14 amino acids. Per germline, CDR1 MGHDK and CDR2 SYGVNS. After removal of 6 bases from V and 7 bases from J, the junction contained 11 bases not matched to a gene. CDR3 coding DNA: TGTGCCAGCAGCGCAGTTTCAGGGGGAGCTGGCTACACCTTC. Translation: CASSAVSGGAGYTF.

V is TRBV28 and J is TRBJ2-1; no clear D gene. The germline V and J ends were trimmed by 4 bases and 5 bases, with 9 bases remaining between them. In germline, CDR1 is MDHEN, CDR2 SYDVKM. The CDR3 is 13 amino acids. CDR3 region: CASSWREHNEQFF. CDR3 nucleotides: TGTGCCAGCAGTTGGCGAGAGCACAATGAGCAGTTCTTC.

The chain's CDR3 is CASSLSVRVSYNEQFF. In DNA form, the CDR3 reads TGTGCCAGCAGTTTAAGTGTGAGGGTGAGCTACAATGAGCAGTTCTTC. The J gene is TRBJ2-1, the V gene TRBV28; maybe TRBD2 (5 bases). The CDR3 is 16 residues long. The V end was cut by 2 bases, the J end by 3 bases, with 14 bases between. Germline loops: CDR1 MDHEN, CDR2 SYDVKM.

The chain is built from TRBV27 and TRBJ2-1; 9 bases match TRBD2. Unmatched junction bases numbered 7, after V lost 8 bases and J lost 5 bases. The CDR3 is 14 amino acids. Germline V lookup: CDR1 MNHEY, CDR2 SMNVEV (reference sequence). This chain's CDR3 is CASAGTSPNNEQFF. The CDR3, as DNA: TGTGCCAGCGCCGGGACTAGCCCAAACAATGAGCAGTTCTTC.

The chain uses TRBV7-9 and TRBJ1-1; possibly TRBD1 for D (6 bases). In germline, CDR1 is SEHNR, CDR2 FQNEAQ (reference sequence). CDR3 length: 13 residues. Trimming cost V 5 bases and J 4 bases, with 11 bases left between them. The CDR3, as DNA: TGTGCCAGCAGCCCCGGACAGTTCACTGAAGCTTTCTTT. The encoded protein is CASSPGQFTEAFF.

V is TRBV7-6 and J is TRBJ1-1, with 7 bases that match TRBD1. V shed 6 bases, J shed 0 bases, and the junction held 10 bases outside the gene matches. Germline V CDR1 and CDR2: SGHVS, FNYEAQ. The CDR3 loop spans 16 amino acids. For the CDR3, the DNA is TGTGCCAGCAGTGAAGAAACGGGACAGTTGAACACTGAAGCTTTCTTT. Amino acid sequence: CASSEETGQLNTEAFF.

This chain links TRBV6-1 with TRBJ2-5; D not certain. This CDR3 spans 12 amino acids. Germline CDR1 reads MNHNS; CDR2 reads SASEGT. The ends were cut back, 1 base at V and 9 bases at J, with 9 bases in the middle. The DNA of the CDR3 is TGTGCCAGCAGTGAAGTTTATGAGGCCCAGTACTTC. Encoded protein: CASSEVYEAQYF.

This clone was recorded only once. This rearrangement joins TRBV4-1 to TRBJ2-1, with 10 bases identical to TRBD1. The CDR3 is 17 amino acids. Germline CDR1 and CDR2: MGHRA and YSYEKL. Losses at the gene ends were 4 bases for V and 15 bases for J; bases not matched to a gene: 21. CDR3: CASSRSDIGQGDPERFF. The CDR3 DNA reads as TGCGCCAGCAGCCGATCCGATATTGGACAGGGGGACCCCGAAAGGTTCTTC.

The chain has TRBV2 and TRBJ2-1, with a possible D match to TRBD1 (5 bases). Per the germline V gene, CDR1 is SNHLY and CDR2 is FYNNEI. The CDR3 is 15 residues long. Deletions cut 6 bases from V and 4 bases from J, with 16 bases between. The CDR3 loop reads CASRGTHGAYNEQFF. In DNA form, the CDR3 reads TGTGCCAGCAGGGGAACACATGGGGCTTACAATGAGCAGTTCTTC.

The V call is TRBV14, the J call TRBJ2-2; maybe TRBD2 (7 bases). V gave up 0 bases and J gave up 4 bases, with 15 bases separating them. CDR3 size: 17 residues. From germline, CDR1 is SGHDN and CDR2 FVKESK. CDR3 amino acids: CASSQDGNREGTGELFF. The CDR3 coding sequence is TGTGCCAGCAGCCAAGATGGGAACAGGGAGGGCACCGGGGAGCTGTTTTTT. The full variable domain, with the rest looked up from reference TRBV14 and TRBJ2-2, is EAGVTQFPSHSVIEKGQTVTLRCDPISGHDNLYWYRRVMGKEIKFLLHFVKESKQDESGMPNNRFLAERTGGTYSTLKVQPAELEDSGVYFCASSQDGNREGTGELFFGEGSRLTVL.

The CDR3 DNA reads TGTGCCAGCAGCTCCGAGGACAGTTCCTACGAGCAGTACTTC. Protein product: CASSSEDSSYEQYF. The rearrangement links TRBV5-8 to TRBJ2-7, with D maybe TRBD1 (6 bases). Trimming took 3 bases from V and 1 from J, leaving 11 bases between them. The germline V gene has CDR1 SGHTS and CDR2 YDEGEE. CDR3 length: 14 residues.

The rearrangement links TRBV28 to TRBJ2-2; 11 bases map to TRBD2. With 5 bases clipped from V and 1 base from J, the junction kept 12 bases outside the gene matches. CDR1 and CDR2 from the germline V gene are MDHEN and SYDVKM. The CDR3 extends over 19 amino acids. CDR3 amino acids: CASSRNPGGTSGNTGELFF. In nucleotides, the CDR3 is TGTGCCAGCAGTCGTAACCCGGGGGGGACTAGCGGGAACACCGGGGAGCTGTTTTTT.

This chain joins TRBV13 and TRBJ2-1; D gene ambiguous. This CDR3 region has 14 residues. V shed 7 bases and J shed 7 bases, with 17 bases lying between them. Germline loops: CDR1 PRHDT, CDR2 FYEKMQ (reference sequence). DNA of the CDR3: TGTGCCAGCAATTTGGCGATCACCTCGAATGAGCAGTTCTTC. Translating gives CASNLAITSNEQFF.

The chain has TRBV6-5 and TRBJ2-7, with 13 bases matching TRBD2. After removal of 3 bases from V and 2 bases from J, the junction contained 1 base not matched to a gene. Germline-derived CDR1 and CDR2 are MNHEY and SVGAGI. This CDR3 spans 15 amino acids. As DNA, the CDR3 is TGTGCCAGCAGTTATACTAGCGGGAGGGCCTACGAGCAGTACTTC. Encoded protein: CASSYTSGRAYEQYF.

This clone was recorded a few times. The CDR3 here is CASSPTGSNTEAFF. DNA of the CDR3: TGTGCCAGCAGCCCCACGGGGAGTAACACTGAAGCTTTCTTT. The rearrangement links TRBV9 to TRBJ1-1; the D is unclear. The CDR3 has 14 residues. CDR1 is SGDLS and CDR2 is YYNGEE in the germline V gene. V was trimmed by 4 bases and J by 2 bases, leaving 12 bases between them.

The rearrangement links TRBV5-1 to TRBJ1-2; D unresolved. V was pared by 1 base and J by 7 bases, with 8 bases between. The germline gives CDR1 SGHRS, CDR2 YFSETQ. The CDR3 is 12 amino acids. Written as DNA, the CDR3 is TGCGCCAGCAGCTTGTCCTGGGGTGGCTACACCTTC. Translation: CASSLSWGGYTF.